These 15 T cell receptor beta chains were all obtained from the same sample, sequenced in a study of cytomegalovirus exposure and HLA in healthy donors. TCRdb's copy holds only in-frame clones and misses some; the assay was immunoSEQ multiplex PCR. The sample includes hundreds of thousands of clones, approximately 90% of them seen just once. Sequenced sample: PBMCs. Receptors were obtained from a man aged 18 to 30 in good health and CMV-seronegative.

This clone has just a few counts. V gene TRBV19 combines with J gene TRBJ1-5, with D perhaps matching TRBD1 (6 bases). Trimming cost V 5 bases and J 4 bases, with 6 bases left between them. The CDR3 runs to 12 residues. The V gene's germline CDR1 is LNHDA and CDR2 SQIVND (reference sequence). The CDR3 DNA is TGTGCCAGTAGTGGACAGAATCAGCCCCAGCATTTT. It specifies CASSGQNQPQHF.

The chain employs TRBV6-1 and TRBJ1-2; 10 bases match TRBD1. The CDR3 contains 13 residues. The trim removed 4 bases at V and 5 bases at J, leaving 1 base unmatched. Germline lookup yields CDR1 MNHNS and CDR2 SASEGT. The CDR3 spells CASSGDRGYGYTF. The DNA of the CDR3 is TGTGCCAGCAGTGGGGACAGGGGTTATGGCTACACCTTC.

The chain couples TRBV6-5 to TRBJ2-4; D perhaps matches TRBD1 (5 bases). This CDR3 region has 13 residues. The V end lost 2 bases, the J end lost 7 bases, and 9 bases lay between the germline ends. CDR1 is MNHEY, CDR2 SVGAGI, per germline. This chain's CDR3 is CASSYESGNIQYF. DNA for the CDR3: TGTGCCAGCAGTTACGAGTCAGGGAACATTCAGTACTTC.

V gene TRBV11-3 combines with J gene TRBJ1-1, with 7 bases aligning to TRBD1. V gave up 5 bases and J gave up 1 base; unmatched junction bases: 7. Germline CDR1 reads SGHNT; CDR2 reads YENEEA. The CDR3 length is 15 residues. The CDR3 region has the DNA TGTGCCAGCAGCCTGCGGACAGGTCAGAACACTGAAGCTTTCTTT. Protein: CASSLRTGQNTEAFF.

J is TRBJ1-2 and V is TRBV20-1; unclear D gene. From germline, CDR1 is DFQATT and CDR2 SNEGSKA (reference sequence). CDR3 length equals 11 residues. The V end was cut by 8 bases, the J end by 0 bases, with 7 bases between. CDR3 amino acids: CSSRSNYGYTF. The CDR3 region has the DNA TGCAGTTCGCGGTCTAACTATGGCTACACCTTC.

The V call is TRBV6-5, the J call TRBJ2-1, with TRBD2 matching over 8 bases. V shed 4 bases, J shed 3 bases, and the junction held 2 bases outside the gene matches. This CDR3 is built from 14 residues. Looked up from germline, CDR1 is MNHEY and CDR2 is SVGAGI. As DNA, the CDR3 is TGTGCCAGCAGTTCAAGCGGGAGCTACAATGAGCAGTTCTTC. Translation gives CASSSSGSYNEQFF.

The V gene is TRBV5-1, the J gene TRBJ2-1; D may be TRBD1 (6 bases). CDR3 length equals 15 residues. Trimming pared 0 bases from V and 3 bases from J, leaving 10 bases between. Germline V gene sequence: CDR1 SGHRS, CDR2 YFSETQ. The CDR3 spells CASSLVGQSYNEQFF. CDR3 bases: TGCGCCAGCAGCTTGGTAGGACAGAGCTACAATGAGCAGTTCTTC.

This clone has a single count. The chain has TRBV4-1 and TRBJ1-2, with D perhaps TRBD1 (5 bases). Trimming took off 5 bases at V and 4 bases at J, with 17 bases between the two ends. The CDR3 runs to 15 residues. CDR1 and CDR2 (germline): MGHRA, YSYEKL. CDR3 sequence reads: CASSTSRGVVYGYTF. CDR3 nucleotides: TGCGCCAGCAGCACCAGCCGGGGGGTGGTCTATGGCTACACCTTC.

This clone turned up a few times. For the CDR3, the DNA is TGTGCCAGCAGCTTAGTATACGAGCAGTACTTC. It encodes CASSLVYEQYF. V is TRBV11-2 and J is TRBJ2-7; D remains unclear. V lost 1 base and J lost 4, with 2 bases in between. The CDR3 has 11 residues. CDR1 is SGHAT, CDR2 FQNNGV, per germline.

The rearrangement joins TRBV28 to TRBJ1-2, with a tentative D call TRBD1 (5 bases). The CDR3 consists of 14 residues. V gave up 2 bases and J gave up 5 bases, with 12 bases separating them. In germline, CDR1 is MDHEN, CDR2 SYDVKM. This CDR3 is CASSLPDSNYGYTF. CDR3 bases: TGTGCCAGCAGTTTACCTGACAGTAATTATGGCTACACCTTC.

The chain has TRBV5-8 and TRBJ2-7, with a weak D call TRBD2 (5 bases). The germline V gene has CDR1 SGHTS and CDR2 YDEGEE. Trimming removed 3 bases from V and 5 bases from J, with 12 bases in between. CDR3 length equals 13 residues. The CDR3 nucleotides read TGTGCCAGCAGCTCCGGGGTACTCAACGAGCAGTACTTC. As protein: CASSSGVLNEQYF.

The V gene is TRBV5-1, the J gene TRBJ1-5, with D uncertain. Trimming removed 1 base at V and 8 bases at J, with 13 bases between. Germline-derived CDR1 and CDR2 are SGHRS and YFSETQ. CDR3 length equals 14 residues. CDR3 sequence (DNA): TGCGCCAGCAGCTTGTCTCTCTCGGGTAAGCCCCAGCATTTT. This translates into CASSLSLSGKPQHF.

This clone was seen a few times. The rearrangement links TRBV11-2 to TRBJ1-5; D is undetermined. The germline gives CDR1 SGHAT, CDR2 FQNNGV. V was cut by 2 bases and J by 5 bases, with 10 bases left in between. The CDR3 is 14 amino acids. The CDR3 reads CASSLSDWDQPQHF. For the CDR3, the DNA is TGTGCCAGCAGCTTATCCGACTGGGATCAGCCCCAGCATTTT.

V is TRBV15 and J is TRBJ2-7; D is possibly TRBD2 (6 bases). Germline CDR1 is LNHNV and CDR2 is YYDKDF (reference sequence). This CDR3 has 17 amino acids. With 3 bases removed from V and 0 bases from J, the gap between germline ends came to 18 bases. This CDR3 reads CATSSRLSGPSSYEQYF. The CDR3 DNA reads TGTGCCACCAGCAGCCGGCTTAGCGGACCGAGCTCCTACGAGCAGTACTTC.

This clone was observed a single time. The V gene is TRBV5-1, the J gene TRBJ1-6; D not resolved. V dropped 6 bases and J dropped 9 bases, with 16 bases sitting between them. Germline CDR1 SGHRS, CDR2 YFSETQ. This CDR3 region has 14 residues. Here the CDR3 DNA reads TGCGCCAGCACAACAGATACGGAACCTTCACCCCTCCACTTT. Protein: CASTTDTEPSPLHF. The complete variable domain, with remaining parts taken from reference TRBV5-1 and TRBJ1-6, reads KAGVTQTPRYLIKTRGQQVTLSCSPISGHRSVSWYQQTPGQGLQFLFEYFSETQRNKGNFPGRFSGRQFSNSRSEMNVSTLELGDSALYLCASTTDTEPSPLHFGNGTRLTVT.